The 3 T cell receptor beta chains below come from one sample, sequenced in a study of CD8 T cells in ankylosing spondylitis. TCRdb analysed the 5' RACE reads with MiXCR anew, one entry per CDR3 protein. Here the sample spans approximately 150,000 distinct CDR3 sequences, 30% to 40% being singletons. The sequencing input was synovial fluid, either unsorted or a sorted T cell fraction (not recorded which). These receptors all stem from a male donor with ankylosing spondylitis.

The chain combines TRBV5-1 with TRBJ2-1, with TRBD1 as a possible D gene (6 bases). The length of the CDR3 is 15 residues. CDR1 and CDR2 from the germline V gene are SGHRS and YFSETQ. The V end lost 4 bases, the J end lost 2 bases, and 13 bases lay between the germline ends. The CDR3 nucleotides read TGCGCCAGCAGCCTAGGACAGTTACCCTACAATGAGCAGTTCTTC. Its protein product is CASSLGQLPYNEQFF.

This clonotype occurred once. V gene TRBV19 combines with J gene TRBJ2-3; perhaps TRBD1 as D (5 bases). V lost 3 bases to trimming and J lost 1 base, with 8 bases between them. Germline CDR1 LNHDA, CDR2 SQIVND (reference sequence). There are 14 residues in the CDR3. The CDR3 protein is CASSMGRGTDTQYF. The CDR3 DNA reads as TGTGCCAGTAGTATGGGCAGGGGCACAGATACGCAGTATTTT.

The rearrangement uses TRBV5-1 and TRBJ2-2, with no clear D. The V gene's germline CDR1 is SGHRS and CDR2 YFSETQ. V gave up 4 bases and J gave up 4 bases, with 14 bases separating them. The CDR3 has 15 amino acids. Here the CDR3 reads CASSLQLERTGELFF. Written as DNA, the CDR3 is TGCGCCAGCAGCCTCCAACTTGAACGCACCGGGGAGCTGTTTTTT. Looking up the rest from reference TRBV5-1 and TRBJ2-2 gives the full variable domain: KAGVTQTPRYLIKTRGQQVTLSCSPISGHRSVSWYQQTPGQGLQFLFEYFSETQRNKGNFPGRFSGRQFSNSRSEMNVSTLELGDSALYLCASSLQLERTGELFFGEGSRLTVL.